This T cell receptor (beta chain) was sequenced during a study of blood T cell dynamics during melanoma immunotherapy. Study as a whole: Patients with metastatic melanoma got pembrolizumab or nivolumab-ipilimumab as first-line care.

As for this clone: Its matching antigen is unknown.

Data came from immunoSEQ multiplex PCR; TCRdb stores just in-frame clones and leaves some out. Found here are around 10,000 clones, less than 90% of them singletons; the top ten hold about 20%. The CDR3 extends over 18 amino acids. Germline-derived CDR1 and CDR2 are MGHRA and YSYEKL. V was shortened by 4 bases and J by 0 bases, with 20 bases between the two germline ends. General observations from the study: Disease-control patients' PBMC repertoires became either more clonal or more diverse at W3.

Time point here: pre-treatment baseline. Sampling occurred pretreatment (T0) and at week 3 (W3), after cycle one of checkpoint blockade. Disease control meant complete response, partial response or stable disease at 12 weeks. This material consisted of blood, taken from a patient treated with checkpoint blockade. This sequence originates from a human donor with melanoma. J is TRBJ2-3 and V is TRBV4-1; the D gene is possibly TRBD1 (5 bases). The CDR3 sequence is CASSPKGLGQGSTDTQYF. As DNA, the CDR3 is TGCGCCAGCAGCCCGAAGGGATTAGGGCAGGGCAGCACAGATACGCAGTATTTT.